Listed below are T cell receptor beta chains from one sample, sequenced in a study of long-term antiretroviral therapy in people with HIV. This table comes from immunoSEQ multiplex PCR, and its TCRdb copy is limited to in-frame clones, with some not included. The sample yields 15,000 or so clones, around 94% seen once. The sample here was unsorted PBMCs, taken 6.4 years after starting antiretroviral therapy. These receptors were obtained from a woman between 50 and 59 years old with HIV. Both conserved end residues are part of each CDR3. D genes are given only for firm matches. Rows may omit the clone size; those that give it use once, few, many or a size class.

clone size: -; J gene: TRBJ2-1; V gene: TRBV7-2; D gene: -; CDR3 DNA: TGTGCCAGCAGCTCGTGGGGGGGCCTAGAGGGAAAGCAGTTCTTC; CDR3 protein: CASSSWGGLEGKQFF
clone size: once; J gene: TRBJ1-5; V gene: TRBV18; D gene: TRBD1; CDR3 DNA: TGTGCCAGCTCTCCGGACAGGGATCAGCCCCAGCATTTT; CDR3 protein: CASSPDRDQPQHF
clone size: -; J gene: TRBJ2-1; V gene: TRBV29-1; D gene: -; CDR3 DNA: TGCAGCGTTGCCAGGGGATCCTACAATGAGCAGTTCTTC; CDR3 protein: CSVARGSYNEQFF
clone size: -; J gene: TRBJ2-7; V gene: TRBV18; D gene: -; CDR3 DNA: TGTGCCAGCTCACCGACCAGCGGTTCCTACGAGCAGTACTTC; CDR3 protein: CASSPTSGSYEQYF
clone size: -; J gene: TRBJ2-1; V gene: TRBV7-2; D gene: TRBD2; CDR3 DNA: TGTGCCAGCAGCCGTGTGGCGGGTAGCGGGGACAATGAGCAGTTCTTC; CDR3 protein: CASSRVAGSGDNEQFF
clone size: -; J gene: TRBJ2-7; V gene: TRBV28; D gene: -; CDR3 DNA: TGTGCCAGCTTTAAGTCTTCTTCGTACGAGCAGTACTTC; CDR3 protein: CASFKSSSYEQYF
clone size: -; J gene: TRBJ1-3; V gene: TRBV19; D gene: -; CDR3 DNA: TGTGCCAGTAGTATCCCTCGGGGCCTCTCTGGAAACACCATATATTTT; CDR3 protein: CASSIPRGLSGNTIYF
clone size: few; J gene: TRBJ2-7; V gene: TRBV7-9; D gene: -; CDR3 DNA: TGTGCCGGCAGTAAGGGTGACTACGAGCAGTACTTC; CDR3 protein: CAGSKGDYEQYF
clone size: once; J gene: TRBJ2-5; V gene: TRBV25-1; D gene: -; CDR3 DNA: TGTGCCAGCAGCGCCGGGGGGCGGGAGACCCAGTACTTC; CDR3 protein: CASSAGGRETQYF
clone size: -; J gene: TRBJ2-2; V gene: TRBV5-1; D gene: TRBD1; CDR3 DNA: TGCGCCAGCAAGACAGGGTCCACCGGGGAGCTGTTTTTT; CDR3 protein: CASKTGSTGELFF
clone size: once; J gene: TRBJ1-1; V gene: TRBV5-6; D gene: TRBD1; CDR3 DNA: TGTGCCAGCAGTTACGGACAGGGTGGCACTGAAGCTTTCTTT; CDR3 protein: CASSYGQGGTEAFF
clone size: -; J gene: TRBJ1-5; V gene: TRBV19; D gene: -; CDR3 DNA: TGTGCCAGTAGTAGGGGCCTCAATCAGCCCCAGCATTTT; CDR3 protein: CASSRGLNQPQHF
clone size: -; J gene: TRBJ2-3; V gene: TRBV9; D gene: TRBD1; CDR3 DNA: TGTGCCAGCAGCGAGCGGACTGGGACAGGGGGTTTCTCCCGGGCCACAGATACGCAGTATTTT; CDR3 protein: CASSERTGTGGFSRATDTQYF
clone size: -; J gene: TRBJ2-1; V gene: TRBV28; D gene: -; CDR3 DNA: TGTGCCAGCAGCGGGCTAATGGGACCCTACAATGAGCAGTTCTTC; CDR3 protein: CASSGLMGPYNEQFF
clone size: -; J gene: TRBJ1-5; V gene: TRBV15; D gene: -; CDR3 DNA: TGTGCCACCAGCAGAGAGCAAGGGGGACACCAGCCCCAGCATTTT; CDR3 protein: CATSREQGGHQPQHF
clone size: -; J gene: TRBJ2-1; V gene: TRBV30; D gene: -; CDR3 DNA: TGTGCCTGGAGTAACCGACAGTTTCCTTCCTACAATGAGCAGTTCTTC; CDR3 protein: CAWSNRQFPSYNEQFF
clone size: -; J gene: TRBJ2-1; V gene: TRBV6-4; D gene: TRBD2; CDR3 DNA: TGTGCCAGCAGGAACGTCGGGACTAGCGGGAGAAAGTCCTACAATGAGCAGTTCTTC; CDR3 protein: CASRNVGTSGRKSYNEQFF
clone size: -; J gene: TRBJ1-3; V gene: TRBV28; D gene: TRBD1; CDR3 DNA: TGTGCCAGCACCGAGACAGGGTTTTACACTATATATTTT; CDR3 protein: CASTETGFYTIYF
clone size: once; J gene: TRBJ1-3; V gene: TRBV7-2; D gene: -; CDR3 DNA: TGTGCCAGCAGCTTGGACACTTCTGGAAACACCATATATTTT; CDR3 protein: CASSLDTSGNTIYF
clone size: -; J gene: TRBJ2-1; V gene: TRBV5-5; D gene: -; CDR3 DNA: TGTGCCAGCAGCTCGGGGCCTTCGGGATACAATGAGCAGTTCTTC; CDR3 protein: CASSSGPSGYNEQFF
clone size: -; J gene: TRBJ1-2; V gene: TRBV7-8; D gene: TRBD1; CDR3 DNA: TGTGCCAGCAGCTCGACAGGGGGGGACCTGAATGGCTACACCTTC; CDR3 protein: CASSSTGGDLNGYTF
clone size: -; J gene: TRBJ1-1; V gene: TRBV27; D gene: -; CDR3 DNA: TGTGCCAGCACCCAATTCAAGGGACCCCCGGGAGTTGAAGCTTTCTTT; CDR3 protein: CASTQFKGPPGVEAFF
clone size: -; J gene: TRBJ2-3; V gene: TRBV28; D gene: -; CDR3 DNA: TGTGCCAGCAACGGCCCGGGGGAGTACACAGATACGCAGTATTTT; CDR3 protein: CASNGPGEYTDTQYF
clone size: -; J gene: TRBJ1-1; V gene: TRBV6-1; D gene: -; CDR3 DNA: TGTGCCAGCAGTGAAAGGGGGGCGGGAGGCACTGAAGCTTTCTTT; CDR3 protein: CASSERGAGGTEAFF
clone size: -; J gene: TRBJ1-1; V gene: TRBV2; D gene: TRBD1; CDR3 DNA: TGTGCCAGCAGTCATCCCAGGGGGGGCCCGAACACTGAAGCTTTCTTT; CDR3 protein: CASSHPRGGPNTEAFF
clone size: -; J gene: TRBJ2-1; V gene: TRBV15; D gene: -; CDR3 DNA: TGTGCCACCAGCAGAGACCGGAGCTCCTACAATGAGCAGTTCTTC; CDR3 protein: CATSRDRSSYNEQFF
clone size: -; J gene: TRBJ2-2; V gene: TRBV19; D gene: -; CDR3 DNA: TGTGCCAGTACTGGAACCCCGACGGGATCTGACACCGGGGAGCTGTTTTTT; CDR3 protein: CASTGTPTGSDTGELFF
clone size: once; J gene: TRBJ2-7; V gene: TRBV2; D gene: -; CDR3 DNA: TGTGCCAGCAGTGAAGCGGTAGTTCCATACGAGCAGTACTTC; CDR3 protein: CASSEAVVPYEQYF
clone size: -; J gene: TRBJ2-5; V gene: TRBV5-5; D gene: TRBD2; CDR3 DNA: TGTGCCAGCAGCTTGGTAGCGGGAGGGTCGCAAGAGACCCAGTACTTC; CDR3 protein: CASSLVAGGSQETQYF
clone size: -; J gene: TRBJ1-6; V gene: TRBV7-8; D gene: TRBD1; CDR3 DNA: TGTGCCAGCAGCTCAAGGGACAGGGATAATTCACCCCTCCACTTT; CDR3 protein: CASSSRDRDNSPLHF
clone size: -; J gene: TRBJ2-1; V gene: TRBV14; D gene: -; CDR3 DNA: TGTGCCAGCAGCTGGACCGAGTACAATGAGCAGTTCTTC; CDR3 protein: CASSWTEYNEQFF
clone size: -; J gene: TRBJ1-5; V gene: TRBV7-2; D gene: -; CDR3 DNA: TGTGCCAGCAGCTTTGTAGGGGATTCGGCTCAGCCCCAGCATTTT; CDR3 protein: CASSFVGDSAQPQHF
clone size: -; J gene: TRBJ2-2; V gene: TRBV9; D gene: -; CDR3 DNA: TGTGCCAGCAGTGGCCCGAGGACAGCGACCGGGGAGCTGTTTTTT; CDR3 protein: CASSGPRTATGELFF
clone size: -; J gene: TRBJ1-2; V gene: TRBV19; D gene: -; CDR3 DNA: TGTGCCAGTACCATAGGGGGTTATGGCTACACCTTC; CDR3 protein: CASTIGGYGYTF
clone size: -; J gene: TRBJ1-3; V gene: TRBV6-5; D gene: TRBD1; CDR3 DNA: TGTGCCAGCAGTTACTCCAAGGGGGCCGGAAACACCATATATTTT; CDR3 protein: CASSYSKGAGNTIYF
clone size: -; J gene: TRBJ1-5; V gene: TRBV19; D gene: TRBD1; CDR3 DNA: TGTGCCAGTACTGGACAGGGCAATCAGCCCCAGCATTTT; CDR3 protein: CASTGQGNQPQHF
clone size: -; J gene: TRBJ2-7; V gene: TRBV10-3; D gene: -; CDR3 DNA: TGTGCCATCAGTCCTAGACAAGTCTACGAGCAGTACTTC; CDR3 protein: CAISPRQVYEQYF
clone size: once; J gene: TRBJ2-7; V gene: TRBV6-5; D gene: -; CDR3 DNA: TGTGCCAGCAGCCTATTTGATAAGACCTACGAGCAGTACTTC; CDR3 protein: CASSLFDKTYEQYF
clone size: -; J gene: TRBJ1-1; V gene: TRBV30; D gene: -; CDR3 DNA: TGTGCCTGGAGTGTAGGACCCGCGCTTGAAGCTTTCTTT; CDR3 protein: CAWSVGPALEAFF
clone size: -; J gene: TRBJ2-5; V gene: TRBV6-5; D gene: -; CDR3 DNA: TGTGCCAGCAGTTACTCCCTACAGGGTCGTGAGACCCAGTACTTC; CDR3 protein: CASSYSLQGRETQYF
clone size: -; J gene: TRBJ2-7; V gene: TRBV9; D gene: TRBD1; CDR3 DNA: TGTGCCAGCAGCGCCACAGGGGGTCCCTACGAGCAGTACTTC; CDR3 protein: CASSATGGPYEQYF
clone size: -; J gene: TRBJ1-3; V gene: TRBV28; D gene: -; CDR3 DNA: TGTGCCACGGGGTCTGGCGTCAACTCTGGAAACACCATATATTTT; CDR3 protein: CATGSGVNSGNTIYF
clone size: -; J gene: TRBJ2-7; V gene: TRBV27; D gene: -; CDR3 DNA: TGTGCCAGGCTGGCAGCCCGTTCCTACGAGCAGTACTTC; CDR3 protein: CARLAARSYEQYF
clone size: -; J gene: TRBJ2-1; V gene: TRBV29-1; D gene: TRBD2; CDR3 DNA: TGCAGCGTGGGAGGGGACACTAGCGGAACCTACAATGAGCAGTTCTTC; CDR3 protein: CSVGGDTSGTYNEQFF
clone size: -; J gene: TRBJ2-3; V gene: TRBV4-2; D gene: -; CDR3 DNA: TGTGCCAGCAGCCAAGTGAGCATTTCTAGCACAGATACGCAGTATTTT; CDR3 protein: CASSQVSISSTDTQYF
clone size: once; J gene: TRBJ1-5; V gene: TRBV10-3; D gene: -; CDR3 DNA: TGTGCCATCAGCGGGAGTGACAGCATTCAGCCCCAGCATTTT; CDR3 protein: CAISGSDSIQPQHF
clone size: -; J gene: TRBJ1-4; V gene: TRBV7-9; D gene: -; CDR3 DNA: TGTGCCAGCAGCTTTGGTGAAAAACTGTTTTTT; CDR3 protein: CASSFGEKLFF
clone size: -; J gene: TRBJ1-1; V gene: TRBV9; D gene: -; CDR3 DNA: TGTGCCAGCACCTGGATTGGGGCTGGAACTGAAGCTTTCTTT; CDR3 protein: CASTWIGAGTEAFF